The 15 T cell receptor beta chains reported below all come from one sample, sequenced in a study of Graves' ophthalmopathy and Graves' hyperthyroidism. Amplification of TCR beta CDR3 regions used RNA transcripts. Second-round multiplex PCR came after first-round RT-PCR with HTBI primers. TCRdb used MiXCR to reprocess the multiplex PCR reads, holding one entry per CDR3 protein. The sample includes more than 300,000 distinct CDR3 sequences, 17% of them seen just once. Sequencing input: peripheral blood. These receptors all come from an adult woman with stable Graves' hyperthyroidism.

This clonotype came up many times. The chain carries TRBV12-3 or TRBV12-4 and TRBJ2-2; D is uncertain. This CDR3 is built from 13 residues. The ends were cut back, 6 bases at V and 5 bases at J, with 10 bases in the middle. CDR3 region: CASSTARTGELFF. Here the CDR3 DNA reads TGTGCCAGCAGCACTGCACGTACCGGGGAGCTGTTTTTT.

This clonotype was found many times. This rearrangement joins TRBV20-1 to TRBJ2-7; D may be TRBD1 (6 bases). Trimming removed 3 bases from V and 5 bases from J, with 17 bases in between. Germline V lookup: CDR1 DFQATT, CDR2 SNEGSKA (reference sequence). The CDR3 loop spans 14 amino acids. The CDR3 nucleotides read TGCAGTGCTAGGCGCGTCACAGGGATCAACGAGCAGTACTTC. Its translation is CSARRVTGINEQYF.

Many counts were recorded for this clonotype. The chain employs TRBV24-1 and TRBJ1-1, with D unclear. Germline assignment: CDR1 KGHDR and CDR2 SFDVKD. V was trimmed by 7 bases and J by 1 base, leaving 9 bases between them. The CDR3 runs 13 residues. The CDR3 DNA is TGTGCCACCAGAGCAGACCGGAACACTGAAGCTTTCTTT. Amino acids: CATRADRNTEAFF.

This clonotype was observed many times. This rearrangement joins TRBV27 to TRBJ2-7; 7 bases match TRBD1. The CDR3 sequence is 15 residues long. Trimming took 2 bases from V and 0 from J; bases not matched to a gene: 4. Per the germline V gene, CDR1 is MNHEY and CDR2 is SMNVEV (reference sequence). This chain's CDR3 is CASSLAQGYSYEQYF. DNA of the CDR3: TGTGCCAGCAGTTTAGCACAGGGGTACTCCTACGAGCAGTACTTC.

V gene TRBV20-1 combines with J gene TRBJ1-5; TRBD1 matches at 7 bases. The germline V gene has CDR1 DFQATT and CDR2 SNEGSKA (reference sequence). CDR3 size: 15 residues. The V gene end was trimmed by 2 bases and the J gene end by 4 bases; junction bases not matched to a gene: 8. Written as DNA, the CDR3 is TGCAGTGCTAGAAACAGGGGCAGTTATAATCAGCCCCAGCATTTT. This codes for CSARNRGSYNQPQHF.

This clonotype was observed a handful of times. The chain recombines TRBV13 with TRBJ1-6; D is undetermined. Trimming stripped 5 bases from V and 4 bases from J, with 12 bases between. CDR3 length: 15 residues. Looked up from germline, CDR1 is PRHDT and CDR2 is FYEKMQ (reference sequence). The CDR3 DNA follows: TGTGCCAGCAGCCGTCGGGAGGGTTATAATTCACCCCTCCACTTT. Protein: CASSRREGYNSPLHF. The complete variable domain, with remaining parts taken from reference TRBV13 and TRBJ1-6, reads AAGVIQSPRHLIKEKRETATLKCYPIPRHDTVYWYQQGPGQDPQFLISFYEKMQSDKGSIPDRFSAQQFSDYHSELNMSSLELGDSALYFCASSRREGYNSPLHFGNGTRLTVT.

This clonotype was observed many times. This chain links TRBV5-1 with TRBJ1-2; maybe TRBD1 (6 bases). The length of the CDR3 is 14 residues. V was pared by 4 bases and J by 3 bases, with 13 bases between. Germline V gives CDR1 SGHRS, CDR2 YFSETQ. In nucleotides, the CDR3 is TGCGCCAGCAGCACTCAACAGGGATACTATGGCTACACCTTC. Translated: CASSTQQGYYGYTF. Full variable domain (rest looked up from reference TRBV5-1 and TRBJ1-2): KAGVTQTPRYLIKTRGQQVTLSCSPISGHRSVSWYQQTPGQGLQFLFEYFSETQRNKGNFPGRFSGRQFSNSRSEMNVSTLELGDSALYLCASSTQQGYYGYTFGSGTRLTVV.

V is TRBV11-2 and J is TRBJ1-3; D possibly corresponds to TRBD1 (5 bases). The CDR3 runs to 16 residues. Germline CDR1 SGHAT, CDR2 FQNNGV. V lost 5 bases and J 2 bases, leaving 16 bases between the germline ends. The DNA for the CDR3 is TGTGCCAGCAGCCAGTACGGGGGTACTGCTGGAAACACCATATATTTT. It specifies CASSQYGGTAGNTIYF.

This clonotype was detected many times. This rearrangement joins TRBV19 to TRBJ1-6; perhaps TRBD1 as D (6 bases). V lost 3 bases, J lost 7 bases, and 16 bases lay in between. Germline V gives CDR1 LNHDA, CDR2 SQIVND (reference sequence). The CDR3 loop spans 16 amino acids. The CDR3 loop is CASSMVLPGANSPLHF. The CDR3 DNA reads as TGTGCCAGTAGTATGGTCCTACCAGGGGCGAATTCACCCCTCCACTTT.

The V gene is TRBV12-3 or TRBV12-4, the J gene TRBJ1-3; the D is unclear. V was trimmed by 6 bases and J by 4 bases, leaving 13 bases between them. The CDR3 has 14 amino acids. This chain's CDR3 is CASSSHRMGNTIYF. The CDR3 DNA sequence: TGTGCCAGCAGCTCACATAGGATGGGAAACACCATATATTTT.

This clonotype was counted ten times or more. A read error may be the cause here, since a much bigger clone is one base away. The CDR3 end shows no conserved phenylalanine or tryptophan, and so a read error is likely. The chain joins TRBV15 to TRBJ2-5, with 7 bases identical to TRBD2. The CDR3 runs to 13 residues. CDR1 is LNHNV and CDR2 is YYDKDF in the germline V gene (reference sequence). Trimming at V came to 8 bases and at J to 1 base, leaving 4 bases not matched to a gene. The CDR3 DNA reads TGTGCCACCGGGGCTAGCGGCCAAGAGACCCAGTACTCC. It is translated as CATGASGQETQYS.

This clonotype was counted at least ten times. This sequence joins TRBV4-1 and TRBJ2-7; the match to TRBD2 covers 7 bases. This CDR3 comprises 16 residues. Germline V lookup: CDR1 MGHRA, CDR2 YSYEKL. The J segment lost 7 bases and the V segment lost 2 bases, leaving 14 bases of the junction unmatched. CDR3 protein: CASSQPTGGRFGEQYF. Written as DNA, the CDR3 is TGCGCCAGCAGCCAACCGACTGGCGGGAGATTTGGAGAGCAGTACTTC.

There are many counts of this clonotype. CDR3 sequence (DNA): TGTGCCAGTGCGTCATATGATACGCAGTATTTT. Encoded protein: CASASYDTQYF. The chain couples TRBV28 to TRBJ2-3; D unclear. CDR3 length equals 11 residues. Germline V gene lookup returns CDR1 MDHEN and CDR2 SYDVKM. Trimming cost V 9 bases and J 6 bases, with 10 bases left between them.

This clonotype came up many times. The CDR3 DNA follows: TGTGCCAGCAGTTACTCGACAGGGGAATCCTACGAGCAGTACTTC. Translated, it gives CASSYSTGESYEQYF. The chain joins TRBV6-2 or TRBV6-3 to TRBJ2-7; 8 nucleotides line up with TRBD1. Losses at the gene ends were 0 bases for V and 1 base for J; bases not matched to a gene: 2. CDR1 and CDR2 (germline): MNHEY, SVGEGT. The CDR3 is made up of 15 amino acids.

This clonotype was seen at least ten times. The chain uses TRBV7-3 and TRBJ2-5; no clear D gene. The germline gives CDR1 SGHTA, CDR2 FQGTGA. The CDR3 runs to 13 residues. Trimming shortened V by 2 bases and J by 5 bases, and 9 bases separated the two germline ends. The CDR3 protein is CASSLEDGETQYF. The CDR3 nucleotides read TGTGCCAGCAGCTTAGAGGATGGGGAGACCCAGTACTTC.